One sample yielded the 3 T cell receptor beta chains listed below, sequenced in a study of OX40 agonist ivuxolimab in advanced cancers. Some clones are missing from TCRdb's copy, which holds only in-frame ones; the method was immunoSEQ multiplex PCR. The table includes 75,000 to 100,000 clones, around nine tenths detected once. This material consisted of CD4+ or CD8+ T cells sorted from blood, taken in a trial of the OX40 agonist ivuxolimab. The source of these receptors is an adult with an advanced solid tumor such as melanoma, head and neck, liver or kidney cancer.

The rearrangement links TRBV10-3 to TRBJ2-1; a weak D match, TRBD2 (7 bases). Germline CDR1 is ENHRY and CDR2 is SYGVKD. This CDR3 comprises 13 residues. The ends were cut back, 4 bases at V and 7 bases at J, with 11 bases in the middle. CDR3 DNA sequence: TGTGCCATCAGTGGGGGGGGCCGGAATGAGCAGTTCTTC. This codes for CAISGGGRNEQFF.

V is TRBV5-1 and J is TRBJ2-7; D is tentatively TRBD1 or TRBD2 (5 bases each). Deletions cut 4 bases from V and 5 bases from J, with 16 bases between. This CDR3 spans 14 amino acids. In germline, CDR1 is SGHRS, CDR2 YFSETQ. Here the CDR3 reads CASSPDGRENEQYF. CDR3 bases: TGCGCCAGCAGCCCCGATGGCAGGGAGAACGAGCAGTACTTC.

The chain employs TRBV18 and TRBJ1-1, with TRBD1 identical over 9 bases. Per germline, CDR1 KGHSH and CDR2 LQKENI. The CDR3 spans 14 residues. With V trimmed by 6 bases and J by 8 bases, 10 bases remained unmatched. CDR3 region: CASSPGQGTEEAFF. CDR3 nucleotides: TGTGCCAGCTCCCCCGGACAGGGGACGGAGGAAGCTTTCTTT. Filled out from reference TRBV18 and TRBJ1-1, the complete variable domain reads NAGVMQNPRHLVRRRGQEARLRCSPMKGHSHVYWYRQLPEEGLKFMVYLQKENIIDESGMPKERFSAEFPKEGPSILRIQQVVRGDSAAYFCASSPGQGTEEAFFGQGTRLTVV.